This record concerns one T cell receptor delta chain sequence. Its matching antigen is unknown. TCRdb fed the PCR reads to CATT. The data show about 6,500 delta-chain clones, 40% seen once. The source of the sample is a study of human gamma delta and Vdelta1 T cells. General study findings and limits: Polyclonal Delta One T cells reportedly showed broad cytotoxic targeting of acute myeloid leukemia.

From germline, CDR1 is TSWWSYY and CDR2 QGS. The J segment lost 2 bases and the V segment lost 1 base, leaving 25 bases of the junction unmatched. This CDR3 contains 23 residues. Source material: Vdelta1 gamma-delta T cells from blood grown in culture (DOT cells). The sequence came from a human donor in good health. This chain joins TRDV1 and TRDJ1; 10 nucleotides match TRDD3. The CDR3 is CALGEPLRPSKYWGISQTDKLIF. The DNA for the CDR3 is TGTGCTCTTGGGGAACCGCTAAGGCCTTCCAAGTACTGGGGGATCAGCCAGACCGATAAACTCATCTTT.